This T cell receptor (beta chain) originates from a study of control samples from healthy donors and cancer patients. Profiled with immunoSEQ multiplex PCR; TCRdb holds only in-frame clones, not every one. The sample comprises approximately 70,000 clones, approximately 90% of which are singletons, and roughly 6% rests with the top ten. The ends lost 6 bases at V and 2 bases at J; junction bases unmatched: 8. Germline lookup yields CDR1 LNHNV and CDR2 YYDKDF (reference sequence). CDR3 size: 16 residues. The chain carries TRBV15 and TRBJ2-2, with 8 bases identical to TRBD1. The TCR comes from a man aged 60 to 75 with colorectal cancer. The material sequenced was PBMCs. For the CDR3, the DNA is TGTGCCACCAGGAACTCCGGGACAGGCAACACCGGGGAGCTGTTTTTT. Residues: CATRNSGTGNTGELFF.